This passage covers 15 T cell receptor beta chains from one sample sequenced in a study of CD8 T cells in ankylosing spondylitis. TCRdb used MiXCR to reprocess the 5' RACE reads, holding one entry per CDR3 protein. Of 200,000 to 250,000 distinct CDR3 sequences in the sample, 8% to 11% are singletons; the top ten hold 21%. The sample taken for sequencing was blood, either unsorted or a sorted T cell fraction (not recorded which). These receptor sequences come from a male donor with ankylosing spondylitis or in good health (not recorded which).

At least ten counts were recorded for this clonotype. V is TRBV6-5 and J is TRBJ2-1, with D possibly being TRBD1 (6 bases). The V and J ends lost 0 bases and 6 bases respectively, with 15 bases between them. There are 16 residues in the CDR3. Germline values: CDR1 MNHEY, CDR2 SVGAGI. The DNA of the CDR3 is TGTGCCAGCAGTTACTCCCGACAGGCTACAGGCAATGAGCAGTTCTTC. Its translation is CASSYSRQATGNEQFF.

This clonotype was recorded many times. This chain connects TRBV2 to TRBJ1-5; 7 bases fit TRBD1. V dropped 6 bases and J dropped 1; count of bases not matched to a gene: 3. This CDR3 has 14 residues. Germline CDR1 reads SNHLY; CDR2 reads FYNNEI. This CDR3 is CASSGDRSNQPQHF. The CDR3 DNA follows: TGTGCCAGCAGCGGGGACAGAAGCAATCAGCCCCAGCATTTT.

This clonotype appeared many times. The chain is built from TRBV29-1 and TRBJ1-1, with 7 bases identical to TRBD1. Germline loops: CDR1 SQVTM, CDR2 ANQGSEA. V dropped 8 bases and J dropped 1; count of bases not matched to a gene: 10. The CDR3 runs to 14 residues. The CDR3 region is CSIYTGTANTEAFF. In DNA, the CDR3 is TGCAGCATATATACCGGGACAGCGAACACTGAAGCTTTCTTT.

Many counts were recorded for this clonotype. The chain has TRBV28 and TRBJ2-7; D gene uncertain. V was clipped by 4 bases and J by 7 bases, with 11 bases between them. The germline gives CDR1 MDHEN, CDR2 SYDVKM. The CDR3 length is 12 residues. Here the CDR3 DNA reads TGTGCCAGCAGTTCGGACCCCATGGAGCAGTACTTC. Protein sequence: CASSSDPMEQYF.

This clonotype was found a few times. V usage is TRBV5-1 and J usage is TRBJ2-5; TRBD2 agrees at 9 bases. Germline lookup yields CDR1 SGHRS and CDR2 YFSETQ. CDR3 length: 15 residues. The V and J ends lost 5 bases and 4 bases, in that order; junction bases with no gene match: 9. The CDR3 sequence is CASRPLAGAGETQYF. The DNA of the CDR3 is TGCGCCAGCAGGCCACTAGCGGGTGCGGGAGAGACCCAGTACTTC.

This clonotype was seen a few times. CDR3 sequence: CASSLALGSEQYF. CDR3 sequence (DNA): TGTGCCAGCAGCTTAGCTTTAGGGTCCGAGCAGTACTTC. V gene TRBV7-9 combines with J gene TRBJ2-7; D uncertain. CDR1 and CDR2 (germline): SEHNR, FQNEAQ (reference sequence). Trimming removed 0 bases from V and 6 bases from J, with 9 bases in between. The CDR3 spans 13 residues.

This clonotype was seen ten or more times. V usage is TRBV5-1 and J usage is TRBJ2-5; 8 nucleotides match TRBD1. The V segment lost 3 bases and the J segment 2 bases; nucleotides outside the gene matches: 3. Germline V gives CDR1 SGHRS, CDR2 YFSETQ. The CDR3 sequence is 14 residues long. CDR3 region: CASSWDRIQETQYF. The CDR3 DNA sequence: TGCGCCAGCAGCTGGGACAGGATTCAAGAGACCCAGTACTTC.

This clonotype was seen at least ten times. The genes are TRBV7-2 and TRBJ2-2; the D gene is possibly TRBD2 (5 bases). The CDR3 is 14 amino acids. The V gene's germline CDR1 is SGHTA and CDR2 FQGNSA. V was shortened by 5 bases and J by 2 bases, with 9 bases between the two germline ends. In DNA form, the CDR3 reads TGTGCCAGCAGCCCGGGGATAAACACCGGGGAGCTGTTTTTT. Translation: CASSPGINTGELFF.

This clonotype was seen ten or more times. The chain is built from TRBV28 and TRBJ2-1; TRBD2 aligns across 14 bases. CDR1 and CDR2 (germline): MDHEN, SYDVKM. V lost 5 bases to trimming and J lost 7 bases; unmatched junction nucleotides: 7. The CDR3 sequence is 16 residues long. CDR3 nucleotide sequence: TGTGCCAGCAGTCCAGGACTAGCGGGGGGTTCGAATGAGCAGTTCTTC. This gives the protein CASSPGLAGGSNEQFF.

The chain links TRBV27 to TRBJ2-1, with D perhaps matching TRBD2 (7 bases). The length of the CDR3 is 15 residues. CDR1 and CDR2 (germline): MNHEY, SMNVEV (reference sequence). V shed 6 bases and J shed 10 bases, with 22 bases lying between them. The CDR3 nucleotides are TGTGCCAGCAGCCGCCTAAGCCGGGGGGCGAGCGAGCAGTTCTTC. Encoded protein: CASSRLSRGASEQFF.

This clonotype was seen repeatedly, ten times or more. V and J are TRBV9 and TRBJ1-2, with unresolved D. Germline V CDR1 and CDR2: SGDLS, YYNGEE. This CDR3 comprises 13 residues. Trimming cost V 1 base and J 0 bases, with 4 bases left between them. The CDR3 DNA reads TGTGCCAGCAGCGTACAGGCTAACTATGGCTACACCTTC. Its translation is CASSVQANYGYTF.

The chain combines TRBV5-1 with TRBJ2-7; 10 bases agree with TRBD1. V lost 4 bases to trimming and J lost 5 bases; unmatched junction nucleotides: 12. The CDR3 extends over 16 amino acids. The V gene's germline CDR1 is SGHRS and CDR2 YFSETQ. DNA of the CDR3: TGCGCCAGCAGCCCCGGGGGGACAGGGGTTCAGAACGAGCAGTACTTC. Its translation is CASSPGGTGVQNEQYF. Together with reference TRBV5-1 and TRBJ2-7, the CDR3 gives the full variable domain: KAGVTQTPRYLIKTRGQQVTLSCSPISGHRSVSWYQQTPGQGLQFLFEYFSETQRNKGNFPGRFSGRQFSNSRSEMNVSTLELGDSALYLCASSPGGTGVQNEQYFGPGTRLTVT.

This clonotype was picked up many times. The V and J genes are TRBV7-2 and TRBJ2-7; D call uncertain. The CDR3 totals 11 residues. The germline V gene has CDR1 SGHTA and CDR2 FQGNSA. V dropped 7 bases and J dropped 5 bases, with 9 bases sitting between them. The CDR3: CASTSSHEQYF. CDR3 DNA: TGTGCCAGCACCTCTAGTCACGAGCAGTACTTC.

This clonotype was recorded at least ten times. CDR3 protein: CSASPRQGAGEQYF. DNA of the CDR3: TGCAGTGCTAGTCCTAGACAGGGGGCGGGAGAGCAGTACTTC. J is TRBJ2-7 and V is TRBV20-1, with 10 bases identical to TRBD1. This CDR3 is 14 amino acids long. After removal of 3 bases from V and 7 bases from J, the junction contained 9 bases not matched to a gene. Germline V lookup: CDR1 DFQATT, CDR2 SNEGSKA (reference sequence).

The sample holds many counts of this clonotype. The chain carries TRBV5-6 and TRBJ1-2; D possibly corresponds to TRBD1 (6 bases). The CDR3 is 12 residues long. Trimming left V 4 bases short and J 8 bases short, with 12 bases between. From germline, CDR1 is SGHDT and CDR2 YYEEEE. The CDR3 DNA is TGTGCCAGCAGCGTTACAGGGAACGGCTACACCTTC. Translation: CASSVTGNGYTF.